One sample yielded the 19 T cell receptor beta chains listed below, sequenced in a study of cytomegalovirus exposure and HLA in healthy donors. The study ran its PCR with 60 Vbeta and 13 Jbeta primers. Assay used: immunoSEQ multiplex PCR; TCRdb lists only in-frame clones, some missing. The table lists 150,000 to 200,000 clones, 80% to 85% of them singletons. The sequencing input was PBMCs. The receptor set was obtained from a woman between 18 and 30 years old in good health and CMV-seropositive.

V gene TRBV5-5 combines with J gene TRBJ1-4; no reliable D call. The CDR3 spans 14 residues. Trimming removed 6 bases from V and 6 bases from J, with 15 bases in between. The V gene's germline CDR1 is SGHKS and CDR2 YYEKEE (reference sequence). This CDR3 is CASIGVGRDEKLFF. As DNA, the CDR3 is TGTGCCAGCATCGGTGTTGGGCGGGATGAAAAACTGTTTTTT.

This chain links TRBV19 with TRBJ2-3; D possibly corresponds to TRBD1 (6 bases). V was trimmed by 1 base and J by 5 bases, leaving 13 bases between them. The CDR3 length is 15 residues. Germline CDR1 LNHDA, CDR2 SQIVND (reference sequence). CDR3 nucleotide sequence: TGTGCCAGTAGTATAGGGGGCGTAGGGGGAGATACGCAGTATTTT. Amino acid sequence: CASSIGGVGGDTQYF. Full variable domain (missing parts from reference TRBV19 and TRBJ2-3): DGGITQSPKYLFRKEGQNVTLSCEQNLNHDAMYWYRQDPGQGLRLIYYSQIVNDFQKGDIAEGYSVSREKKESFPLTVTSAQKNPTAFYLCASSIGGVGGDTQYFGPGTRLTVL.

The chain uses TRBV6-5 and TRBJ1-5, with TRBD1 as a possible D gene (5 bases). This CDR3 spans 15 amino acids. V was cut by 3 bases and J by 0 bases, with 9 bases left in between. CDR1 and CDR2 from the germline V gene are MNHEY and SVGAGI. The CDR3 DNA reads TGTGCCAGCAGTTATACAGGAGATAGCAATCAGCCCCAGCATTTT. It codes for CASSYTGDSNQPQHF.

CDR3 loop: CASSLQSGGRETQYF. In DNA, the CDR3 is TGTGCCAGCAGTCTACAAAGCGGGGGTAGAGAGACCCAGTACTTC. The V and J genes are TRBV25-1 and TRBJ2-5; 8 nucleotides align to TRBD2. V dropped 5 bases and J dropped 4; count of bases not matched to a gene: 9. The CDR3 consists of 15 residues. In germline, CDR1 is MGHDK, CDR2 SYGVNS.

This chain uses TRBV5-4 with TRBJ1-6, with 8 bases matching TRBD1. The CDR3 consists of 16 residues. Germline-derived CDR1 and CDR2 are SGHNT and YYREEE (reference sequence). Trimming at V came to 0 bases and at J to 10 bases, leaving 9 bases not matched to a gene. The CDR3 loop is CASSLAPGGINSPLHF. CDR3 DNA sequence: TGTGCCAGCAGCTTGGCCCCAGGGGGCATTAACTCACCCCTCCACTTT. The full variable domain, with the rest looked up from reference TRBV5-4 and TRBJ1-6, is ETGVTQSPTHLIKTRGQQVTLRCSSQSGHNTVSWYQQALGQGPQFIFQYYREEENGRGNFPPRFSGLQFPNYSSELNVNALELDDSALYLCASSLAPGGINSPLHFGNGTRLTVT.

With regard to this clone: Other DNA sequences in the sample encode the same CDR3. The chain links TRBV18 to TRBJ1-2, with 8 bases identical to TRBD1. V shed 3 bases and J 6 bases; nucleotides not matched to a gene: 3. This CDR3 is built from 13 residues. The germline gives CDR1 KGHSH, CDR2 LQKENI. Here the CDR3 DNA reads TGTGCCAGCTCACCCGGACAGGGCAATGGCTACACCTTC. Translated: CASSPGQGNGYTF.

J is TRBJ1-4 and V is TRBV30; no definite D call. Trimming pared 4 bases from V and 12 bases from J, leaving 21 bases between. Germline CDR1 is GTSNPN and CDR2 is SVGIG (reference sequence). CDR3 length: 14 amino acids. CDR3 DNA: TGTGCCTGGACGGGTGGTAGCCTCGGAACGGAACTGTTTTTT. Protein product: CAWTGGSLGTELFF.

The V and J genes are TRBV7-3 and TRBJ1-6; no clear D gene. The CDR3 has 13 residues. Germline CDR1 reads SGHTA; CDR2 reads FQGTGA. V dropped 0 bases and J dropped 8 bases, with 5 bases sitting between them. The CDR3 DNA sequence: TGTGCCAGCAGCTTAACGTTATATTCACCCCTCCACTTT. The encoded protein is CASSLTLYSPLHF.

The rearrangement links TRBV6-4 to TRBJ2-7; possible D gene TRBD1, 5 bases. V was trimmed by 6 bases and J by 3 bases, leaving 6 bases between them. Germline V gene sequence: CDR1 MRHNA, CDR2 SNTAGT. This CDR3 contains 11 residues. The CDR3 protein is CASSRVYEQYV. The CDR3, as DNA: TGTGCCAGCAGCAGGGTCTACGAGCAGTACGTC.

CDR3 residues: CASSVQGVGATNEKLFF. In DNA form, the CDR3 reads TGTGCCAGCAGCGTGCAGGGGGTCGGGGCAACTAATGAAAAACTGTTTTTT. The rearrangement uses TRBV13 and TRBJ1-4; 7 bases line up with TRBD1. CDR1 and CDR2 (germline): PRHDT, FYEKMQ (reference sequence). The V segment lost 5 bases and the J segment 0 bases; nucleotides outside the gene matches: 9. The CDR3 length is 17 residues. Based on the CDR3 plus reference TRBV13 and TRBJ1-4, the full variable domain is AAGVIQSPRHLIKEKRETATLKCYPIPRHDTVYWYQQGPGQDPQFLISFYEKMQSDKGSIPDRFSAQQFSDYHSELNMSSLELGDSALYFCASSVQGVGATNEKLFFGSGTQLSVL.

This clone was observed once. The J gene is TRBJ2-1, the V gene TRBV7-9; D is possibly TRBD2 (7 bases). This CDR3 region has 16 residues. From germline, CDR1 is SEHNR and CDR2 FQNEAQ (reference sequence). V gave up 5 bases and J gave up 4 bases, with 18 bases separating them. The CDR3 coding sequence is TGTGCCAGCAGCCTACACCGGGGGGCAAAGTACAATGAGCAGTTCTTC. Translation: CASSLHRGAKYNEQFF.

The chain recombines TRBV9 with TRBJ2-3, with 9 bases aligning to TRBD2. Germline CDR1 reads SGDLS; CDR2 reads YYNGEE. J gave up 2 bases and V 0 bases, and 1 base lay outside the gene matches. The CDR3 sequence is 15 residues long. The CDR3 region has the DNA TGTGCCAGCAGCGTAGGACTAGCGGCCACAGATACGCAGTATTTT. It codes for CASSVGLAATDTQYF. Supplemented by reference TRBV9 and TRBJ2-3, the full variable domain reads DSGVTQTPKHLITATGQRVTLRCSPRSGDLSVYWYQQSLDQGLQFLIQYYNGEERAKGNILERFSAQQFPDLHSELNLSSLELGDSALYFCASSVGLAATDTQYFGPGTRLTVL.

The J gene is TRBJ2-1, the V gene TRBV7-9; 9 nucleotides agree with TRBD1. The length of the CDR3 is 11 residues. Germline V lookup: CDR1 SEHNR, CDR2 FQNEAQ (reference sequence). The trim removed 11 bases at V and 9 bases at J, leaving 5 bases unmatched. The CDR3 DNA sequence: TGTGCCGGGACAGGGACGGGTGAGCAGTTCTTC. This codes for CAGTGTGEQFF.

The chain is built from TRBV7-2 and TRBJ2-3, with TRBD2 matching 14 bases. The CDR3 extends over 16 amino acids. Germline V gene sequence: CDR1 SGHTA, CDR2 FQGNSA. V trimming: 6 bases; J trimming: 5 bases; junction bases outside the gene matches: 7. The DNA for the CDR3 is TGTGCCAGCAGTCGACTAGCGGGGGGGCCGATAGATACGCAGTATTTT. This encodes CASSRLAGGPIDTQYF.

J is TRBJ1-2 and V is TRBV30; D unclear. CDR1 and CDR2 from the germline V gene are GTSNPN and SVGIG (reference sequence). V was pared by 0 bases and J by 4 bases, with 12 bases between. CDR3 length equals 14 residues. The chain's CDR3 is CAWSVPARPYGYTF. The CDR3 DNA is TGTGCCTGGAGTGTACCCGCCAGGCCCTATGGCTACACCTTC.

The V call is TRBV30, the J call TRBJ2-7; 8 positions match TRBD2. The CDR3 consists of 13 residues. V lost 2 bases to trimming and J lost 2 bases; unmatched junction nucleotides: 2. The germline gives CDR1 GTSNPN, CDR2 SVGIG (reference sequence). The CDR3 DNA is TGTGCCTGGAGTAGCGGGGGTACCTACGAGCAGTACTTC. It is translated as CAWSSGGTYEQYF. Combining the CDR3 with reference TRBV30 and TRBJ2-7 gives the whole variable domain SQTIHQWPATLVQPVGSPLSLECTVEGTSNPNLYWYRQAAGRGLQLLFYSVGIGQISSEVPQNLSASRPQDRQFILSSKKLLLSDSGFYLCAWSSGGTYEQYFGPGTRLTVT.

In this sample, this clone turned up a few times. The rearrangement uses TRBV25-1 and TRBJ2-3; 7 bases fit TRBD1. The V gene's germline CDR1 is MGHDK and CDR2 SYGVNS. The CDR3 spans 15 residues. Losses at the gene ends were 5 bases for V and 3 bases for J; bases not matched to a gene: 8. CDR3 in amino acids: CASSTTGARTDTQYF. The CDR3, as DNA: TGTGCCAGCAGTACTACAGGGGCCCGGACAGATACGCAGTATTTT. Full variable domain (remainder filled in from reference TRBV25-1 and TRBJ2-3): EADIYQTPRYLVIGTGKKITLECSQTMGHDKMYWYQQDPGMELHLIHYSYGVNSTEKGDLSSESTVSRIRTEHFPLTLESARPSHTSQYLCASSTTGARTDTQYFGPGTRLTVL.

The CDR3 reads CASIKRAAGNTIYF. The CDR3 bases are TGTGCCAGCATAAAGCGGGCGGCCGGAAACACCATATATTTT. The rearrangement uses TRBV2 and TRBJ1-3; no reliable D call. Germline V gene lookup returns CDR1 SNHLY and CDR2 FYNNEI. Trimming shortened V by 7 bases and J by 4 bases, and 14 bases separated the two germline ends. The CDR3 contains 14 residues.

The V gene is TRBV7-6, the J gene TRBJ1-4; 7 positions agree with TRBD1. The CDR3 extends over 15 amino acids. Trimming at V came to 5 bases and at J to 7 bases, leaving 10 bases not matched to a gene. Germline-derived CDR1 and CDR2 are SGHVS and FNYEAQ. Here the CDR3 reads CASSPRDSLSEKLFF. DNA of the CDR3: TGTGCCAGCAGCCCCAGGGACAGTCTCAGTGAAAAACTGTTTTTT.